Here is one T cell receptor beta chain with its context. In the source study's methods: It was from reference gene primer amplification that nucleated cell counts were estimated. Libraries were prepared by immunoSEQ multiplex PCR; TCRdb keeps only in-frame clonotypes and omits some of them. D and trimming were read from the DNA, whereas the V and J calls and clone size are those reported in that table. Of about 39,000 clones in the sample, about 90% were seen once. Deletions cut 4 bases from V and 5 bases from J, with 11 bases between. CDR3 length: 13 amino acids. The data were obtained in a study of blood T cell repertoires in COVID-19. About the study: Collection of acute and convalescent COVID-19 samples took place in the United States, Italy and Spain. T cells, B-cell-depleted T cells, or PBMCs supplied cDNA or gDNA.

The sequencing sample was made of peripheral blood. The chain has TRBV12-3 or TRBV12-4 and TRBJ2-5, with D possibly matching TRBD2 (5 bases). The TCR originated in a middle-aged man with active or convalescent COVID-19. The CDR3 region is CASSSLGAETQYF. The CDR3 nucleotides read TGTGCCAGCAGTTCACTAGGAGCGGAGACCCAGTACTTC.